This T cell receptor (beta chain) was sequenced in a study of T cells in tuberculosis. Germline CDR1 and CDR2: LNHDA and SQIVND (reference sequence). V was pared by 6 bases and J by 2 bases, with 11 bases between. The length of the CDR3 is 14 residues. Repertoires were generated with immunoSEQ multiplex PCR, while TCRdb's copy carries only in-frame clones and drops some. Found here are 25,000 to 35,000 clones, around 92% of them singletons; the top ten hold 5.5% to 8%. The time point: new active TB diagnosis, blood taken before or within 7 days of starting treatment. This TCR derives from an adult with tuberculosis. This rearrangement joins TRBV19 to TRBJ1-5; D is perhaps TRBD1 (6 bases). The sample was PBMCs, taken at tuberculosis diagnosis. Written as DNA, the CDR3 is TGTGCCAGTAGCCGAGGGGGTGGCAATCAGCCCCAGCATTTT. Residues: CASSRGGGNQPQHF.